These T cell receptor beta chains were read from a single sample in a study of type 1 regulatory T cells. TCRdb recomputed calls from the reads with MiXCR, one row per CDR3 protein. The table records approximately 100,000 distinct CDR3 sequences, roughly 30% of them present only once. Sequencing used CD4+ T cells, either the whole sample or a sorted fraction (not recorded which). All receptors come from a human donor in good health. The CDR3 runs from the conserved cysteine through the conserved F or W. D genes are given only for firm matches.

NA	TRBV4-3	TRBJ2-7	CASSQSTQSYEQYF
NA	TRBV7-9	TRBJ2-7	CASSITRGRSYEQYF
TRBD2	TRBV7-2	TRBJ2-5	CASSKSSGRARQTQYF
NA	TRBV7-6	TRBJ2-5	CASSPQETQYF
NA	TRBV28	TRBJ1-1	CASSLGAMNTEAFF
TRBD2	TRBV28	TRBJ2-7	CVSSSPTSGEQYF
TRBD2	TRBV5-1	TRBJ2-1	CASSLNSGTYNEQFF
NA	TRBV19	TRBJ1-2	CASSYDKSAGYTF
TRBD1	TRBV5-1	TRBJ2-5	CASSQGTEETQYF
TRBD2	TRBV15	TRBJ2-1	CATRPRLAGVVGYEQFF
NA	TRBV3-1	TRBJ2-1	CASSQPRKGVEQFF
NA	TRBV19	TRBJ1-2	CASSLNPGQGSGYTF
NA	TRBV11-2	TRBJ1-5	CASSLVPKRQYSNQPQHF
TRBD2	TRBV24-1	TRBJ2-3	CATSDREGPLVTDTQYF
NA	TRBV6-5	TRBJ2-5	CASGQETQYF
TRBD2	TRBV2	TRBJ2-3	CASRPMTSGTDTQYF
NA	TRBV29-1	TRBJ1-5	CSVETAVNQPQHF
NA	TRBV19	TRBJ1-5	CASSMGSAGNQPQHF
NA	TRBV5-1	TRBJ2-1	CASSLSRYNEQFF
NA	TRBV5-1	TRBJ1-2	CASSLETANYGYTF
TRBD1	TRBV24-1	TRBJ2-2	CATSDLQWTGTGELFF
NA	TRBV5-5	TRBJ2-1	CASSRGGENEQFF
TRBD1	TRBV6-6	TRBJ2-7	CASSYGQGEYF
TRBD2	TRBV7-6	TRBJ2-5	CASSLAGLAGEETQYF
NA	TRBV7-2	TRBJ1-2	CASSLQPGPLEYGYTF
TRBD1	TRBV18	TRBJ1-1	CASSPSRGTEAFF
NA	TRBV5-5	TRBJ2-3	CASSYGGADTQYF
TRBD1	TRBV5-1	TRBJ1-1	CASSLAGDRGSEAFF
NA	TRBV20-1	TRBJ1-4	CSAAFGTTTNEKLFF
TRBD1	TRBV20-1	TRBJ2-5	CSAPRQGAGETQYF
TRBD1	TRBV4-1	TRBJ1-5	CASSQMDRDYQPQHF
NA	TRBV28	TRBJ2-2	CASSALAGLRSPGGLFF
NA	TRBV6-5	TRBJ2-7	CASSYGSLRGDEQYF
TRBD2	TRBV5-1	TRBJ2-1	CASSWREGIYNEQFF
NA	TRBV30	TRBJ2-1	CACQRTRKGDNEQFF
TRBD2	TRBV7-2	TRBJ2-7	CASSPLAGGYEQYF
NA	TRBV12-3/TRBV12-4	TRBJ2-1	CASTDLAGYNEQFF